The sample holds one count of the clone carrying this TCR beta chain. Antigen specificity is unknown. Construction of the TCRbeta library involved unique molecular identifiers. TCRdb reprocessed the PCR reads via MiXCR and lists one record per CDR3 protein. The table has 120,000 or so distinct CDR3 sequences, about 21% seen once. V was pared by 0 bases and J by 0 bases, with 4 bases of the junction left unmatched. The CDR3 has 19 amino acids. This record comes from a study of T-cell reconstitution after alpha-beta-depleted transplantation in children. Study-wide results and limits: Some patients owed their high day-60 TCRbeta diversity to surviving recipient T cells and thymic progenitors.

The sequence came from a male patient between 2 and 10 years old who had a stem cell transplant for chronic granulomatous disease, so the T cells may come from the graft donor. J is TRBJ2-1 and V is TRBV12-3 or TRBV12-4; the match to TRBD2 covers 14 bases. This material consisted of PBMCs, mostly from graft donor cells, taken 180 days after TCRalphabeta/CD19-depleted stem cell transplant. CDR3 in DNA: TGTGCCAGCAGTTTAGCCGGACTAGCGGGGGGAACCTCCTACAATGAGCAGTTCTTC. Amino acids: CASSLAGLAGGTSYNEQFF.